This T cell receptor (beta chain) was captured by sequencing in a study of a mutant IDH1 vaccine in newly diagnosed glioma. Looking at the study overall: Before enrollment, patients got radiotherapy alone, temozolomide alone, or mostly the combination. Overall study results and limits: Detectable vaccine-induced immune responses arose in roughly 93% of patients.

Points on this clone: What it binds is unknown.

TCRdb's copy holds only in-frame clones and misses some; the assay was immunoSEQ multiplex PCR. This sample has about 88,000 clones; around 80% occur once, and the top ten carry less than 5.5%. CDR1 is SGHDT and CDR2 is YYEEEE in the germline V gene. Trimming stripped 0 bases from V and 5 bases from J, with 11 bases between. This CDR3 is 14 amino acids long. Time point: baseline, week 1 (first vaccination visit). As to treatment: pre-vaccination baseline after standard-of-care therapy. The receptor was isolated from a man aged 40-49 years with glioma. Some clones in this sample may be carry-over from other donors' samples. This chain uses TRBV5-6 with TRBJ1-1; unclear D gene. Sequencing used PBMCs, obtained from a glioma patient treated with radiotherapy, temozolomide or both. The CDR3 region has the DNA TGTGCCAGCAGCTTGGCTTCATGGTGGACTGAAGCTTTCTTT. Its protein product is CASSLASWWTEAFF.